The rows below give T cell receptor beta chains drawn from one sample of a study of cytomegalovirus exposure and HLA in healthy donors. The assay was immunoSEQ multiplex PCR, and TCRdb's table has in-frame clones only and misses some. The repertoire holds 90,000 to 120,000 clones, around 85% seen once, with about 2.9% in the top ten. Sample: PBMCs. Every receptor here comes from a woman aged 18-30 years in good health and CMV-seronegative. CDR3s include the opening cysteine and the closing phenylalanine or tryptophan. D genes are given only for firm matches. Only part of the rows carry a size: once, few, many, or a class if the clone is expanded.

TRBJ2-5 | TRBV7-9 | TRBD1 | once | TGTGCCAGCAGCCCCTTGGACAGGGGGCAAAAGACCCAGTACTTC | CASSPLDRGQKTQYF
TRBJ2-7 | TRBV7-6 | TRBD1 | NA | TGTGCCAGCAGTCGCGCTCCGGGACAGGGGAACGAGCAGTACTTC | CASSRAPGQGNEQYF
TRBJ2-3 | TRBV4-2 | NA | NA | TGTGCCAGCAGCCAAGACCCGGGATCCTTCACAGATACGCAGTATTTT | CASSQDPGSFTDTQYF
TRBJ2-2 | TRBV5-4 | TRBD1 | once | TGTGCCAGCAGCTTGAGGGGGGACAGGTTGTTAGCCGGGGAGCTGTTTTTT | CASSLRGDRLLAGELFF
TRBJ1-4 | TRBV29-1 | TRBD1 | NA | TGCAGCGCCGAAGACGGGACAGGGGGTGAAAAACTGTTTTTT | CSAEDGTGGEKLFF
TRBJ1-3 | TRBV6-5 | NA | NA | TGTGCCAGCAGTTACGGAGGGACTGGAAACACCATATATTTT | CASSYGGTGNTIYF
TRBJ2-1 | TRBV19 | TRBD1 | NA | TGTGCCAGTAGTATAAAGCAGGGGGCGTACAATGAGCAGTTCTTC | CASSIKQGAYNEQFF
TRBJ2-2 | TRBV5-1 | NA | NA | TGCGCCAGCAGCCTATATGGGGAGCTGTTTTTT | CASSLYGELFF
TRBJ1-5 | TRBV7-3 | TRBD1 | NA | TGTGCCAGCAGCTCCCGGCAGGGGGCGTATAGCAATCAGCCCCAGCATTTT | CASSSRQGAYSNQPQHF
TRBJ2-7 | TRBV6-6 | NA | NA | TGTGCCAGCAGTTACTCGAGTGTCGTTGGCGAGCAGTACTTC | CASSYSSVVGEQYF
TRBJ2-5 | TRBV5-4 | TRBD2 | NA | TGTGCCAGCAGCCTCGGTGGACTAGCGGGGAAAGAGACCCAGTACTTC | CASSLGGLAGKETQYF
TRBJ2-1 | TRBV5-4 | TRBD2 | NA | TGTGCCAGCAGCTTGTCCCCGGGGGGGGGTGTTGAGCAGTTCTTC | CASSLSPGGGVEQFF
TRBJ2-7 | TRBV7-9 | TRBD1 | once | TGTGCCAGCAGAGCAGGGGGCGAAGGGTACGAGCAGTACTTC | CASRAGGEGYEQYF
TRBJ2-4 | TRBV19 | NA | NA | TGTGCCAGTAGTTATGGGGGGGCTCGTAAAAACATTCAGTACTTC | CASSYGGARKNIQYF
TRBJ1-1 | TRBV5-8 | TRBD1 | NA | TGTGCCAGCGGAACCGGGACAGGGAACACTGAAGCTTTCTTT | CASGTGTGNTEAFF
TRBJ2-3 | TRBV7-8 | NA | NA | TGTGCCAGCAGCAGGGGAACCGGCACAGATACGCAGTATTTT | CASSRGTGTDTQYF
TRBJ1-2 | TRBV18 | NA | NA | TGTGCCAGCTCACCAAGCGCGCTCTATGGCTACACCTTC | CASSPSALYGYTF
TRBJ1-5 | TRBV30 | NA | NA | TGTGCCTGGTCCGGGGGACTTTTCAACCAGCCCCAGCATTTT | CAWSGGLFNQPQHF
TRBJ1-2 | TRBV4-1 | TRBD1 | NA | TGCGCCAGCAGCCAGGGACAGGCAAGCTATGGCTACACCTTC | CASSQGQASYGYTF
TRBJ1-4 | TRBV27 | TRBD1 | NA | TGTGCCAGCAGTGCCTACGGTTCCGGACAGGGCCAGATTGAAAAACTGTTTTTT | CASSAYGSGQGQIEKLFF
TRBJ2-7 | TRBV5-1 | TRBD1 | NA | TGCGCCAGCGCGACCAACAGGGGGTTCGGATACGAGCAGTACTTC | CASATNRGFGYEQYF
TRBJ1-2 | TRBV14 | NA | NA | TGTGCCAGCAGCCCGGGGTTTGTCTATGGCTACACCTTC | CASSPGFVYGYTF
TRBJ1-1 | TRBV15 | TRBD1 | NA | TGTGCCACCAGCAGGGACAGGCTGGCTTATCTTAACACTGAAGCTTTCTTT | CATSRDRLAYLNTEAFF
TRBJ2-5 | TRBV5-5 | NA | NA | TGTGCCAGCAGCTTGGAAGGGGTTCAAGAGACCCAGTACTTC | CASSLEGVQETQYF
TRBJ2-1 | TRBV15 | TRBD2 | NA | TGTGCCACCAGCAGAGGAGCGGGGGTTGCATTCAATGAGCAGTTCTTC | CATSRGAGVAFNEQFF
TRBJ2-1 | TRBV9 | NA | NA | TGTGCCAGCAGCGTAGAGGCTAGCGTTGTCATCTACAATGAGCAGTTCTTC | CASSVEASVVIYNEQFF
TRBJ2-7 | TRBV2 | NA | NA | TGTGCCAGCAGTGAAGGTTTTATGAGCAGGTCCTACGAGCAGTACTTC | CASSEGFMSRSYEQYF
TRBJ1-1 | TRBV6-1 | NA | NA | TGTGCCAGCAGTGAAACGGGGGGGAACACTGAAGCTTTCTTT | CASSETGGNTEAFF
TRBJ2-7 | TRBV9 | NA | NA | TGTGCCAGCAGCGCCTCAATGACAGACCCCTACGAGCAGTACTTC | CASSASMTDPYEQYF
TRBJ1-6 | TRBV2 | NA | NA | TGTGCCAGAACTCATCCGGGAAAGGGTTCACCCCTCCACTTT | CARTHPGKGSPLHF
TRBJ1-2 | TRBV5-1 | NA | NA | TGCGCCAGCAGCTTGGGGCCAATTTCCTATGGCTACACCTTC | CASSLGPISYGYTF
TRBJ1-1 | TRBV20-1 | TRBD1 | NA | TGCAGTGCTAGTGACAGGGAGGCTTTCTTT | CSASDREAFF
TRBJ2-7 | TRBV5-1 | NA | NA | TGCGCCAGCAGCTTTTCCGACAGATTATACGAGCAGTACTTC | CASSFSDRLYEQYF
TRBJ1-4 | TRBV27 | TRBD1 | NA | TGTGCCAGCAGTTTATCTCCCGGGACAGGGAATAAACTGTTTTTT | CASSLSPGTGNKLFF
TRBJ1-1 | TRBV7-6 | NA | NA | TGTGCCAGCAGCGTCAGGGAATGGGACACTGAAGCTTTCTTT | CASSVREWDTEAFF
TRBJ2-1 | TRBV4-1 | TRBD2 | NA | TGCGCCAGCAGCCAAGGACTAGCGGATTACAATGAGCAGTTCTTC | CASSQGLADYNEQFF
TRBJ1-1 | TRBV2 | TRBD1 | NA | TGTGCCAGCAGATACCTCAAGACAGGGGCTGAAGCTTTCTTT | CASRYLKTGAEAFF
TRBJ1-5 | TRBV2 | NA | NA | TGTGCCAGCGGGGGGGGTGGGCAGCCCCAGCATTTT | CASGGGGQPQHF
TRBJ1-2 | TRBV5-4 | TRBD1 | NA | TGTGCCAGCAGGTATACAGGGGAGGTCAACTATGGCTACACCTTC | CASRYTGEVNYGYTF
TRBJ1-5 | TRBV6-4 | TRBD1 | NA | TGTGCCAGCAGTCGACCCCCCCAACAGGGGATTGGCAATCAGCCCCAGCATTTT | CASSRPPQQGIGNQPQHF
TRBJ1-3 | TRBV27 | TRBD1 | NA | TGTGCCAGCAGCCCCAGGGGGCGCGACGGAAACACCATATATTTT | CASSPRGRDGNTIYF
TRBJ2-7 | TRBV11-2 | TRBD1 | NA | TGTGCCAGCAGGGGACAGAACTACGAGCAGTACTTC | CASRGQNYEQYF
TRBJ1-1 | TRBV5-1 | NA | NA | TGCGCCAGCAGCGCCCTTGGGGGGGGTTCCGCTGAAGCTTTCTTT | CASSALGGGSAEAFF
TRBJ2-7 | TRBV5-6 | TRBD1 | NA | TGTGCCAGCAGCTTGGCGGGACAGGGAATGATTGTTTACGAGCAGTACTTC | CASSLAGQGMIVYEQYF
TRBJ1-1 | TRBV6-5 | TRBD1 | once | TGTGCCAGCACCATACTGGGACAGCTGAACACTGAAGCTTTCTTT | CASTILGQLNTEAFF
TRBJ2-3 | TRBV9 | TRBD2 | NA | TGTGCCAGCAGCGATAGGACTAGCGGGGGGCCAGATACGCAGTATTTT | CASSDRTSGGPDTQYF
TRBJ1-1 | TRBV9 | TRBD1 | few | TGTGCCAGCAGCGTAGCTAGGACAGGACCTCCGAACACTGAAGCTTTCTTT | CASSVARTGPPNTEAFF